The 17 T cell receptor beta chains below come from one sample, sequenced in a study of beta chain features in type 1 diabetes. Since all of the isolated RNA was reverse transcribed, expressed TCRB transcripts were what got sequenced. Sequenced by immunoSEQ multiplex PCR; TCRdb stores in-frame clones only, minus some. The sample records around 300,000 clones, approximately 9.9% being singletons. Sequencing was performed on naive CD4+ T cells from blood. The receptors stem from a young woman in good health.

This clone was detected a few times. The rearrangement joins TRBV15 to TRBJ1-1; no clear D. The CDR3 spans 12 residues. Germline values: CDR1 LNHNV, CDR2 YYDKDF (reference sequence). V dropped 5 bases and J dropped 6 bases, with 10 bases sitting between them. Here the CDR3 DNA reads TGTGCCACCAGCTCCCGGACTTCTGAAGCTTTCTTT. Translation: CATSSRTSEAFF.

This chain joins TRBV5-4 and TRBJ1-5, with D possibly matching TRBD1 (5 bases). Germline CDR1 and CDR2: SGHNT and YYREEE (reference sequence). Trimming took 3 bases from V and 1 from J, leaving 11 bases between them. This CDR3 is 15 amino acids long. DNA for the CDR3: TGTGCCAGCAGCTGGGGAGGGGACAGCAATCAGCCCCAGCATTTT. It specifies CASSWGGDSNQPQHF.

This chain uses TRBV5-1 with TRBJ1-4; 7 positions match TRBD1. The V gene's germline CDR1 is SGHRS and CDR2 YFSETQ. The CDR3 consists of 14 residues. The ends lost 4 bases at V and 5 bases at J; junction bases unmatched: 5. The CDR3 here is CASSMTGRNEKLFF. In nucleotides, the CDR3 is TGCGCCAGCAGCATGACAGGGCGGAATGAAAAACTGTTTTTT.

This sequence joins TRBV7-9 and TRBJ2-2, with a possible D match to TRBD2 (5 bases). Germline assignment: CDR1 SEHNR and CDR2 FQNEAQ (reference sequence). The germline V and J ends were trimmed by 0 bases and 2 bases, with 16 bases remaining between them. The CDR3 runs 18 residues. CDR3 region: CASSLAALRDSNTGELFF. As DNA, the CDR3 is TGTGCCAGCAGCTTAGCCGCACTCCGGGATTCAAACACCGGGGAGCTGTTTTTT.

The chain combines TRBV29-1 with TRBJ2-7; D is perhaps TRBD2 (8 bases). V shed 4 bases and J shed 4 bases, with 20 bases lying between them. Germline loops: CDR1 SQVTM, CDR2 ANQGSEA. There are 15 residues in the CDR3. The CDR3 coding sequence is TGCAGCGTTGTCCTAGCGGGCCCAGGGGGGTACGAGCAGTACTTC. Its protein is CSVVLAGPGGYEQYF.

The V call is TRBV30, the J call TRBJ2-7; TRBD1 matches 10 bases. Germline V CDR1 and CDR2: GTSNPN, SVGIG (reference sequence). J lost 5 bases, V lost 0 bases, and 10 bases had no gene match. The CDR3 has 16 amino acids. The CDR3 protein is CAWSVYLGQGHNEQYF. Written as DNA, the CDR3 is TGTGCCTGGAGTGTATATCTGGGACAGGGGCACAACGAGCAGTACTTC.

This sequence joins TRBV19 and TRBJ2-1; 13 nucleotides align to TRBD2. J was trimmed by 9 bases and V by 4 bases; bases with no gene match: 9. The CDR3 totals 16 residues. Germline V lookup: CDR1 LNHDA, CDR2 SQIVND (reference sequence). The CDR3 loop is CASSKRTSGRVIEQFF. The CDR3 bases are TGTGCCAGTAGTAAACGGACTAGCGGGAGAGTTATTGAGCAGTTCTTC.

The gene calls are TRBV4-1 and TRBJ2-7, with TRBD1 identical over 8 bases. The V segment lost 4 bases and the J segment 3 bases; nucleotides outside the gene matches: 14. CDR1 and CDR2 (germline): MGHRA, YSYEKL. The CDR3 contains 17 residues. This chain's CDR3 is CASSPATGTGPYYEQYF. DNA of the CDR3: TGCGCCAGCAGCCCAGCAACCGGGACAGGACCTTACTACGAGCAGTACTTC.

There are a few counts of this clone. CDR3 region: CASSPQTSGMIDTQYF. The CDR3 nucleotides are TGTGCCAGCAGCCCACAGACTAGCGGGATGATAGATACGCAGTATTTT. This rearrangement joins TRBV14 to TRBJ2-3; 11 positions agree with TRBD2. J gave up 5 bases and V 4 bases, and 8 bases lay outside the gene matches. CDR3 size: 16 residues. In germline, CDR1 is SGHDN, CDR2 FVKESK.

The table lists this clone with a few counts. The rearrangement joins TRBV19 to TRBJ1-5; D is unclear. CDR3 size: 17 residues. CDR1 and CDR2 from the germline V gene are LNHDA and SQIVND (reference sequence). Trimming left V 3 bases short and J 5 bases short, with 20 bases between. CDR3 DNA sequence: TGTGCCAGTAGTATGGGTTGGTGGAGGTCATCTTATCAGCCCCAGCATTTT. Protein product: CASSMGWWRSSYQPQHF.

The CDR3 nucleotides are TGTGCCAGCAACTCCGGGGGGGGCGAACCCTACGAGCAGTACTTC. It encodes CASNSGGGEPYEQYF. This sequence joins TRBV28 and TRBJ2-7; TRBD2 matches at 8 bases. Trimming removed 7 bases from V and 2 bases from J; junction bases left unmatched: 10. Germline V gives CDR1 MDHEN, CDR2 SYDVKM. CDR3 size: 15 residues.

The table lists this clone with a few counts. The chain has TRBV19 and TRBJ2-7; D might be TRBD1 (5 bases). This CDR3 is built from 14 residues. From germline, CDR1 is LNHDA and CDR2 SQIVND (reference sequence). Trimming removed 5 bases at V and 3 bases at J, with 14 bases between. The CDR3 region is CASSAIPGRYEQYF. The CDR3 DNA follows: TGTGCCAGTAGTGCCATCCCAGGGCGCTACGAGCAGTACTTC. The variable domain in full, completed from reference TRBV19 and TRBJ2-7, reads DGGITQSPKYLFRKEGQNVTLSCEQNLNHDAMYWYRQDPGQGLRLIYYSQIVNDFQKGDIAEGYSVSREKKESFPLTVTSAQKNPTAFYLCASSAIPGRYEQYFGPGTRLTVT.

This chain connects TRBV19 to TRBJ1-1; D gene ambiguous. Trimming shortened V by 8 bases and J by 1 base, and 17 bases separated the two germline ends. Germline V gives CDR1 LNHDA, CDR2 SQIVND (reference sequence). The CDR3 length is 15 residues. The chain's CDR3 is CASLGRSSANTEAFF. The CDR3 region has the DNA TGTGCCAGTTTGGGCAGGTCGTCGGCGAACACTGAAGCTTTCTTT.

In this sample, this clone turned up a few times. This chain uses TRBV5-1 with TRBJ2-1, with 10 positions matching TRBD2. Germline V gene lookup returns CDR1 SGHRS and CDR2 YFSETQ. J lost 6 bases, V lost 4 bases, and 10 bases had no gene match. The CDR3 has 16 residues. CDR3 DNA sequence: TGCGCCAGCAGCCCACCGGGACTAGCGACAGGCAATGAGCAGTTCTTC. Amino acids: CASSPPGLATGNEQFF.

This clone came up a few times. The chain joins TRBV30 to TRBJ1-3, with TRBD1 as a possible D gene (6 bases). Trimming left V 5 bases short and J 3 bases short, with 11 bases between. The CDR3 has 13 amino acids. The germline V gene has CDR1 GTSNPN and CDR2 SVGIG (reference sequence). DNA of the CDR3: TGTGCCTGGGACAGGTTTGATGGAAACACCATATATTTT. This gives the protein CAWDRFDGNTIYF.

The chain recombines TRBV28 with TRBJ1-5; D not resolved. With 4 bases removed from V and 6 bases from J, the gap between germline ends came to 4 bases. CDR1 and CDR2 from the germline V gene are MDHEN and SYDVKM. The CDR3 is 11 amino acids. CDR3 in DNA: TGTGCCAGCAGTTCGTCTCAGCCCCAGCATTTT. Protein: CASSSSQPQHF.

The CDR3 DNA sequence: TGTGCCAGTAGGACTAGGTCTTTCGGTGAGCAGTTCTTC. It encodes CASRTRSFGEQFF. V is TRBV19 and J is TRBJ2-1; D might be TRBD2 (6 bases). The CDR3 length is 13 residues. V gave up 6 bases and J gave up 9 bases, with 15 bases separating them. Germline V CDR1 and CDR2: LNHDA, SQIVND (reference sequence).